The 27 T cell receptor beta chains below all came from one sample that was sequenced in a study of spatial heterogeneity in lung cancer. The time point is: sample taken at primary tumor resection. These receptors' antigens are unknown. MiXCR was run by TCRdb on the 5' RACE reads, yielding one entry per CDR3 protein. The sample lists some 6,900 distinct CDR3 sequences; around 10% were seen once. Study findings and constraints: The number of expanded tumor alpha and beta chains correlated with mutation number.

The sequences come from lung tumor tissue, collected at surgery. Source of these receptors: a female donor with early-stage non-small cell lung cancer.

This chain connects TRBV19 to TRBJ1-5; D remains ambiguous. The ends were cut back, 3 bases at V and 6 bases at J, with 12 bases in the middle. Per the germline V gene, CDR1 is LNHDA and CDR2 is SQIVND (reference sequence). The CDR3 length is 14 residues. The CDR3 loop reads CASSIGPFGQPQHF. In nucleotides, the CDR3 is TGTGCCAGTAGTATCGGTCCCTTCGGTCAGCCCCAGCATTTT.

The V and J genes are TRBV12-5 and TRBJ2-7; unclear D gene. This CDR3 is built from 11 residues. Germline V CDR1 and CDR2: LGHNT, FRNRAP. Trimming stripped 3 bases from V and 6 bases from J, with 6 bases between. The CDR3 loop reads CASGFSVEQYF. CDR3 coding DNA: TGTGCTAGTGGTTTCTCGGTCGAGCAGTACTTC.

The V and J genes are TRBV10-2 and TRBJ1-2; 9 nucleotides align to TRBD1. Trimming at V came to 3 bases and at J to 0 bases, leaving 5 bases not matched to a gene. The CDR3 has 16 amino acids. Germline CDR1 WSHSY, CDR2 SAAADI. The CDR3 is CASSEPGQGPNYGYTF. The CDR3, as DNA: TGCGCCAGCAGTGAACCGGGACAGGGACCTAACTATGGCTACACCTTC.

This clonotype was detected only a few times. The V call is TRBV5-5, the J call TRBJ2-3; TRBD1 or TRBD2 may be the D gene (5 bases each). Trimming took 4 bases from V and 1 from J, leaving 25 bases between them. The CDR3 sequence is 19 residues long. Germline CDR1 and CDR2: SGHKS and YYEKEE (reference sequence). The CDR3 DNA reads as TGTGCCAGCAGCCCGTTGGTACTCGGGGCGGTTATGGGCACAGATACGCAGTATTTT. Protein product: CASSPLVLGAVMGTDTQYF.

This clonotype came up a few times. The DNA for the CDR3 is TGCGCCAGCAGTGAGGACGGGGGGTCCACCGGGGAGCTGTTTTTT. This encodes CASSEDGGSTGELFF. The rearrangement links TRBV10-2 to TRBJ2-2; TRBD2 agrees at 7 bases. CDR1 is WSHSY and CDR2 is SAAADI in the germline V gene. V was pared by 2 bases and J by 4 bases, with 4 bases of the junction left unmatched. This CDR3 is 15 amino acids long.

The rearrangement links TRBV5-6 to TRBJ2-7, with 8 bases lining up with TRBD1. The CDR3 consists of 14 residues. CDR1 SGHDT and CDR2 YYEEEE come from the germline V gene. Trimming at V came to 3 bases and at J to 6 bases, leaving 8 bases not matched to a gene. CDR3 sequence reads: CASSSGQGRGEQYF. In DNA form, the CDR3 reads TGTGCCAGCAGCTCCGGACAGGGACGGGGCGAGCAGTACTTC.

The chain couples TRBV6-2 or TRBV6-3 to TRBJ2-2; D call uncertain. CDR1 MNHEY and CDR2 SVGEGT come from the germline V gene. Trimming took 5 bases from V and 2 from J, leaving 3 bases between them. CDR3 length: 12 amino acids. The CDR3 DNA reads TGTGCCAGCAGTGACAACACCGGGGAGCTGTTTTTT. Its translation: CASSDNTGELFF.

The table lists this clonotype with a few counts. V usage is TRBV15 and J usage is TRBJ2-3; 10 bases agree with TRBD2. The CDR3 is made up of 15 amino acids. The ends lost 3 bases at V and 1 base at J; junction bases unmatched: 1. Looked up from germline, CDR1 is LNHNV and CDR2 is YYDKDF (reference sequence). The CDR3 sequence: CATSRLAGGTDTQYF. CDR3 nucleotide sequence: TGTGCCACCAGCAGGCTAGCGGGGGGCACAGATACGCAGTATTTT.

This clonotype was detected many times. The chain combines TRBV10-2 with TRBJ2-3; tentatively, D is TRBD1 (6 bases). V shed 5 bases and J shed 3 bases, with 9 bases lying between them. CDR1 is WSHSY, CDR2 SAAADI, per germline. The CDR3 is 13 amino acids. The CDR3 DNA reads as TGCGCCAGCAGTAGGCAGGGGACAGATACGCAGTATTTT. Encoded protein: CASSRQGTDTQYF.

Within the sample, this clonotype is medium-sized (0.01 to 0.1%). Here the CDR3 reads CASSLYRGPDTQYF. CDR3 nucleotides: TGTGCCAGCAGCTTATACAGGGGCCCAGATACGCAGTATTTT. The chain employs TRBV7-2 and TRBJ2-3; TRBD1 aligns across 7 bases. This CDR3 comprises 14 residues. Germline CDR1 reads SGHTA; CDR2 reads FQGNSA. V dropped 2 bases and J dropped 4; count of bases not matched to a gene: 3.

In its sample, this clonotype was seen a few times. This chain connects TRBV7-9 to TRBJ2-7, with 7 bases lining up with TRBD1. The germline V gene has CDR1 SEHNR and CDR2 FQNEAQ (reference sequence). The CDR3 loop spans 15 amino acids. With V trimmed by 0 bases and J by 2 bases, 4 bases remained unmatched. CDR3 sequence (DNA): TGTGCCAGCAGCTTAGCTAACAGGGGAACCTACGAGCAGTACTTC. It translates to CASSLANRGTYEQYF.

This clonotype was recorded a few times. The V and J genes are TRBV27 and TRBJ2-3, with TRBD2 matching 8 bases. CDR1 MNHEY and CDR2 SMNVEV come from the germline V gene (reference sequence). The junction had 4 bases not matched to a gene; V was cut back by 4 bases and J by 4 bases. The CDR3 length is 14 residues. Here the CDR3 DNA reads TGTGCCAGCAGTTCACCGGGACTAGCAGATACGCAGTATTTT. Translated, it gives CASSSPGLADTQYF.

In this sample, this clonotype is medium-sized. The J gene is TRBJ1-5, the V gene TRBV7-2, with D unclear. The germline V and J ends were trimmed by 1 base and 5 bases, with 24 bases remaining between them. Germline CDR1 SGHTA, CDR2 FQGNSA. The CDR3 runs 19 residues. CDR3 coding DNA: TGTGCCAGCAGCTTAGGGTACAGCACCATGGGAAAGTTTGATCAGCCCCAGCATTTT. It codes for CASSLGYSTMGKFDQPQHF.

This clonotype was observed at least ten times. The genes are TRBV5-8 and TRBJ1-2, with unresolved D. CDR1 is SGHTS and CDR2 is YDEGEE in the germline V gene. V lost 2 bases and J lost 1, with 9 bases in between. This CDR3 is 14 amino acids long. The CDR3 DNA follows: TGTGCCAGCAGCTTAATCATATTTAACTATGGCTACACCTTC. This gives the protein CASSLIIFNYGYTF.

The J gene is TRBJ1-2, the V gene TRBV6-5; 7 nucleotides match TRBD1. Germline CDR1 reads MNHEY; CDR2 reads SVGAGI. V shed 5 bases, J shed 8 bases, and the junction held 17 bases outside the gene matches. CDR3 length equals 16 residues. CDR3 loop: CASSPTWDSLAGGYTF. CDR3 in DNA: TGTGCCAGCAGTCCGACATGGGACAGTCTTGCAGGAGGCTACACCTTC.

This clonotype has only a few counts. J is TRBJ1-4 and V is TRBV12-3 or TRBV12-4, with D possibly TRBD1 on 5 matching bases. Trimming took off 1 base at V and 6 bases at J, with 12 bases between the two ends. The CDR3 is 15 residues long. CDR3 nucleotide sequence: TGTGCCAGCAGTTTAGGACCGGGGGAGGATGAAAAACTGTTTTTT. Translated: CASSLGPGEDEKLFF.

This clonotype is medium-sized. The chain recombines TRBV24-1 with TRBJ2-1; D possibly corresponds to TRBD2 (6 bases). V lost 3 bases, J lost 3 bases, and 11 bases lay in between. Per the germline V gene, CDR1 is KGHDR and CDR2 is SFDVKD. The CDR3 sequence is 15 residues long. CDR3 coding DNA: TGTGCCACCAGTGATCCTGGGACTGGCTACAATGAGCAGTTCTTC. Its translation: CATSDPGTGYNEQFF.

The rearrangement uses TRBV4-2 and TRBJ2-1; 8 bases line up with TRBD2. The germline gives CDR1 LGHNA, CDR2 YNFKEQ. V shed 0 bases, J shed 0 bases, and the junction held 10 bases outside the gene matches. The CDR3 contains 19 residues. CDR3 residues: CASSQEAGGSAVSYNEQFF. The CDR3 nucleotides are TGTGCCAGCAGCCAAGAGGCGGGGGGTAGCGCAGTCTCCTACAATGAGCAGTTCTTC.

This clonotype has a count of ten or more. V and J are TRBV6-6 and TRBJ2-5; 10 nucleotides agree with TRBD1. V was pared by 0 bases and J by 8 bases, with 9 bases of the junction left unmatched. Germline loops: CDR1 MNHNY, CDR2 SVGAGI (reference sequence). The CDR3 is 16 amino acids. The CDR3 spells CASSYSIGTGASTQYF. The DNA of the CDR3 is TGTGCCAGCAGTTACTCGATAGGGACAGGGGCTAGTACCCAGTACTTC.

The CDR3, as DNA: TGTGCCAGCTCACAGGACACAGATACGCAGTATTTT. Its protein product is CASSQDTDTQYF. V gene TRBV18 combines with J gene TRBJ2-3; D ambiguous. The CDR3 length is 12 residues. The germline V gene encodes CDR1 KGHSH and CDR2 LQKENI. The ends were cut back, 4 bases at V and 2 bases at J, with 4 bases in the middle.

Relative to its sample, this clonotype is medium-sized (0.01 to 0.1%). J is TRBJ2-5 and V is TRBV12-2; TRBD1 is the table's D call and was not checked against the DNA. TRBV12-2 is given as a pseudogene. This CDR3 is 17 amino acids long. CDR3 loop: CASRQTTIEGIQETQYF. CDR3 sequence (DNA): TGTGCAAGTCGACAGACCACGATAGAGGGGATCCAAGAGACCCAGTACTTC.

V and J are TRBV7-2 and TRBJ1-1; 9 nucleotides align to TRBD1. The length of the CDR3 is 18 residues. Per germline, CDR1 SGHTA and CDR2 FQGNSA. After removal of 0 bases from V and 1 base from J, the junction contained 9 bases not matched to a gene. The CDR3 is CASSLALTGGAGNTEAFF. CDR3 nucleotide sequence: TGTGCCAGCAGCTTAGCGCTAACAGGGGGCGCTGGGAACACTGAAGCTTTCTTT.

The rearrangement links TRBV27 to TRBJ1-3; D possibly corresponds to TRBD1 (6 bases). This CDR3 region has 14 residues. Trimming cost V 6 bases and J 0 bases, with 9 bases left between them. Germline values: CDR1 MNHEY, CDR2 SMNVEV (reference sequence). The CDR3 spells CASRKQGSGNTIYF. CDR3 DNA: TGTGCCAGCAGGAAACAGGGCTCTGGAAACACCATATATTTT.

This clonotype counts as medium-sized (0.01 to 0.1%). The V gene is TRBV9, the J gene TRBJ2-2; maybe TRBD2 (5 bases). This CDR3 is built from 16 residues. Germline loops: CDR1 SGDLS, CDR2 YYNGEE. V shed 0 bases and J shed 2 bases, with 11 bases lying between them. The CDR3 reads CASSVGAGANTGELFF. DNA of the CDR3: TGTGCCAGCAGCGTAGGGGCGGGCGCTAACACCGGGGAGCTGTTTTTT.

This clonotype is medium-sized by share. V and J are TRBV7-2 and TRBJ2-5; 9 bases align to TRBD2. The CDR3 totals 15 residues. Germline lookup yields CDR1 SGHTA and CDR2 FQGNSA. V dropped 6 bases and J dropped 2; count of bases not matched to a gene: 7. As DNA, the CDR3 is TGTGCCAGCAGACGTAGCGGGGGTTTTCAAGAGACCCAGTACTTC. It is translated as CASRRSGGFQETQYF.

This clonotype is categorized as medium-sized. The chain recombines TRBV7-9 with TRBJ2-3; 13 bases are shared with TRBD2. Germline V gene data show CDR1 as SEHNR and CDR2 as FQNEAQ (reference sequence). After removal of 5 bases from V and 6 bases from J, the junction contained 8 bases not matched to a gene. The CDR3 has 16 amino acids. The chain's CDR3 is CASSQTSGGLDDTQYF. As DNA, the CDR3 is TGTGCCAGCAGCCAGACTAGCGGGGGGCTCGACGATACGCAGTATTTT.

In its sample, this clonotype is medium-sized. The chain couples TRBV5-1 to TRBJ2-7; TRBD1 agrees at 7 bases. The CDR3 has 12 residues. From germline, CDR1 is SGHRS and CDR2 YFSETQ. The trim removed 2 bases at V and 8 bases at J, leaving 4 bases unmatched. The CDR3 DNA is TGCGCCAGCAGCTTCGAAGGGGGCAAGCAGTACTTC. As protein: CASSFEGGKQYF.